Listed below are T cell receptor beta chains from one sample, sequenced in a study of radiotherapy plus CTLA-4 blockade in lung cancer. Generated by immunoSEQ multiplex PCR, the TCRdb table keeps only in-frame clones and is missing some. Here the sample spans approximately 32,000 clones, 70% being singletons. Sequenced here: peripheral blood, sampled from a patient treated with radiotherapy plus ipilimumab. The receptors were gathered from a human donor with non-small cell lung cancer who had stable disease on radiotherapy plus ipilimumab. The CDR3 runs from the conserved cysteine through the conserved F or W. A D gene is named only where the DNA matches it firmly.

J gene	D gene	V gene	CDR3 DNA	CDR3 protein
TRBJ2-3	TRBD2	TRBV5-1	TGCGCCAGCAGCACGGGAGGGCCCACAGATACGCAGTATTTT	CASSTGGPTDTQYF
TRBJ2-7	TRBD1	TRBV6-1	TGTGCCAGCAGTGAAGCGGTACAGGGGCACTCCTACGAGCAGTACTTC	CASSEAVQGHSYEQYF
TRBJ2-3	TRBD2	TRBV6-6	TGTGCCAGCAGTAGGGGACTAGCGGGAGATACGCAGTATTTT	CASSRGLAGDTQYF
TRBJ1-5	NA	TRBV28	TGTGCCAGCAGGGCTGATAGCAATCAGCCCCAGCATTTT	CASRADSNQPQHF
TRBJ2-5	NA	TRBV6-6	TGTGCCAGCAGTTACCGTCAGGGCGGGGAGACCCAGTACTTC	CASSYRQGGETQYF
TRBJ2-7	NA	TRBV6-1	TGTGCCAGCAGTGAAGGGCAGTACTTC	CASSEGQYF
TRBJ2-7	NA	TRBV29-1	TGCAGCGTTGAATTGGTCGAGCGGATGAACTCCTACGAGCAGTACTTC	CSVELVERMNSYEQYF
TRBJ2-3	NA	TRBV11-2	TGTGCCAGCAGCTTAGATCAGTACACAGATACGCAGTATTTT	CASSLDQYTDTQYF
TRBJ2-1	TRBD2	TRBV2	TGTGCCAGCAGTGGAGATCTAGCGGGAATGGGGTTGGACGGTGAGCAGTTCTTC	CASSGDLAGMGLDGEQFF
TRBJ2-7	TRBD2	TRBV6-5	TGTGCCAGCAGTTTCGAGACTAGCAAGAGATCTAGGCAGTACTTC	CASSFETSKRSRQYF
TRBJ1-4	TRBD1	TRBV19	TGTGCCAGTATTATATTACCGGGACAGGGGGAAAAACTGTTTTTT	CASIILPGQGEKLFF